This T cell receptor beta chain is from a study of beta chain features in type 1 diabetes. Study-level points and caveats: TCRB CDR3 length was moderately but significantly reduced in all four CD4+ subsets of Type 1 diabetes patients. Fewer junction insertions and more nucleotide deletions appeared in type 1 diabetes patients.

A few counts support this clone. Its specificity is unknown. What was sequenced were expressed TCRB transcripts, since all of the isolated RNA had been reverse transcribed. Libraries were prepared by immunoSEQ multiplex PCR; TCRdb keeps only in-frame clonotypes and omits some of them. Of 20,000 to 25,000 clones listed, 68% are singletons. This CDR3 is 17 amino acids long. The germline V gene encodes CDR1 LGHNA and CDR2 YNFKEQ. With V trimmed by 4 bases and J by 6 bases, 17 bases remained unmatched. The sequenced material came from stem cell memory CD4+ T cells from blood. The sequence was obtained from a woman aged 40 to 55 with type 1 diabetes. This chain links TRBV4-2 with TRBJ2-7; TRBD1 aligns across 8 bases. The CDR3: CASSRSLQGAQYSEQYF. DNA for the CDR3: TGTGCCAGCAGCCGATCCCTTCAGGGGGCGCAGTATTCCGAGCAGTACTTC.